This T cell receptor (beta chain) originates from a study of cytomegalovirus exposure and HLA in healthy donors. Study-wide findings and caveats: Reportedly, a later analysis found an Asian-associated ancestry cluster had fewer N-insertions than the approximately 700-donor mean. Follow-up analysis seemed to connect common viral pathogens with several of the most significant clusters identified.

Healthy bone marrow donors made up the donors. This CDR3 spans 14 amino acids. Germline values: CDR1 KGHSH, CDR2 LQKENI. The ends lost 6 bases at V and 5 bases at J; junction bases unmatched: 8. The primer mix had 60 Vbeta and 13 Jbeta primers. The data were produced by immunoSEQ multiplex PCR, yet TCRdb's version contains in-frame clones alone and is incomplete. The profile covers about 100,000 clones, with roughly 71% appearing a single time and about 10% taken by the ten largest. There are a few counts of this clone. Its antigen is undetermined. The rearrangement joins TRBV18 to TRBJ2-7, with 9 bases lining up with TRBD1. Sequencing was done on a sample of PBMCs. The sequence was obtained from a man between 50 and 59 years old in good health and CMV-seronegative. The CDR3 here is CASSSWGQGHEQYF. CDR3 nucleotides: TGTGCCAGCTCCTCCTGGGGACAGGGCCACGAGCAGTACTTC.